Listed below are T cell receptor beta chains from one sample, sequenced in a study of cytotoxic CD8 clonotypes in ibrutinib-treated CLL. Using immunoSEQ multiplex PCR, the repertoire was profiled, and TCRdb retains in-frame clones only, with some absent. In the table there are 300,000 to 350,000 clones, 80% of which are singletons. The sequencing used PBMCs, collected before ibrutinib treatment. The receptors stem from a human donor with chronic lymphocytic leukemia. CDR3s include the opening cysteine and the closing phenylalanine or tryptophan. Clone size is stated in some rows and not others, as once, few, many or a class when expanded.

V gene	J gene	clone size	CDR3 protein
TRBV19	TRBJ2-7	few	CASSYSYEQYF
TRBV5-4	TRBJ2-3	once	CASSLAWTGKDTQYF
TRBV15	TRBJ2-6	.	CATSRVGANVLTF
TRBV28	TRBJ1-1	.	CASITIEEAFF
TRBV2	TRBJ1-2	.	CASSRDPGDYGYTF
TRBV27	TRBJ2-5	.	CASSLAGLRETQYF
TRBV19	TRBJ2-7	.	CASSIRGTSYEQYF
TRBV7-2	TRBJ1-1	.	CASSFGVGSEAFF
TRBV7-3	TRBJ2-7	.	CASSLVAAQDYEQYF
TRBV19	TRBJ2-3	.	CASGAGGGKSTDTQYF
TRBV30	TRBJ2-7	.	CAWSVRWGESYEQYF
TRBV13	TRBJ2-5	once	CASSPSGSRGTQYF
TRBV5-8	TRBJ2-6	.	CASSLAGRGFGANVLTF
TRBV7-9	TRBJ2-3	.	CASSLGDFTFDTQYF
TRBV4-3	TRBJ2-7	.	CASSPTLDRPLGYEQYF
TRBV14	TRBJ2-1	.	CASSQRPYNEQFF